This T cell receptor beta chain was documented in a study of blood T cell repertoires in COVID-19. V shed 4 bases and J shed 8 bases, with 8 bases lying between them. Germline V gene sequence: CDR1 MNHNY, CDR2 SVGAGI (reference sequence). The CDR3 is 12 amino acids. Authors' analysis steps: Amplifying reference gene primers gave estimates of nucleated cell counts. Produced via immunoSEQ multiplex PCR; TCRdb's table is partial and in-frame only. The DNA was the basis for D and trimming; V, J and clone size are from that table. This sample has under 200,000 clones, with about 88% found just once. Sequencing input: peripheral blood. The sequence was obtained from a man in his forties or fifties who had recovered from COVID-19. The chain combines TRBV6-6 with TRBJ1-4, with D perhaps matching TRBD1 (5 bases). The chain's CDR3 is CASSSNREKLFF. In nucleotides, the CDR3 is TGTGCCAGCAGTTCCAACAGGGAAAAACTGTTTTTT.